This entry lists 7 T cell receptor beta chains sequenced from one sample in a study of beta chain features in type 1 diabetes. Expressed TCRB transcripts were sequenced because the entire RNA isolate underwent reverse transcription. Some clones are missing from TCRdb's copy, which holds only in-frame ones; the method was immunoSEQ multiplex PCR. The data hold around 500,000 clones, with about an eighth observed a single time. Sequenced: naive CD4+ T cells from blood. Receptors originate from a young woman in good health.

The sample holds a few counts of this clone. V usage is TRBV7-2 and J usage is TRBJ1-6; D gene unclear. The CDR3 totals 14 residues. Germline loops: CDR1 SGHTA, CDR2 FQGNSA. V was clipped by 2 bases and J by 8 bases, with 10 bases between them. The CDR3 loop is CASSLLRRDSPLHF. The CDR3 DNA reads as TGTGCCAGCAGCTTATTGCGGAGGGATTCACCCCTCCACTTT.

The V and J genes are TRBV15 and TRBJ2-1, with D possibly being TRBD1 or TRBD2 (5 bases each). V was shortened by 5 bases and J by 9 bases, with 17 bases between the two germline ends. Germline CDR1 and CDR2: LNHNV and YYDKDF (reference sequence). The CDR3 sequence is 14 residues long. This CDR3 is CATSLELAGGEQFF. In nucleotides, the CDR3 is TGTGCCACCAGCCTTGAGCTAGCTGGGGGTGAGCAGTTCTTC.

This chain links TRBV2 with TRBJ2-7; 7 nucleotides align to TRBD1. V shed 1 base and J 1 base; nucleotides not matched to a gene: 4. CDR1 is SNHLY and CDR2 is FYNNEI in the germline V gene. The CDR3 loop spans 15 amino acids. CDR3 coding DNA: TGTGCCAGCAGTGAAGGAGGGACAGATTCCTACGAGCAGTACGTC. Its translation: CASSEGGTDSYEQYV.

There are a few counts of this clone. J is TRBJ1-5 and V is TRBV29-1; D gene unclear. There are 13 residues in the CDR3. Germline V lookup: CDR1 SQVTM, CDR2 ANQGSEA. V was cut by 5 bases and J by 0 bases, with 8 bases left in between. CDR3 protein: CSVRPNSNQPQHF. The CDR3 nucleotides are TGCAGCGTTAGGCCAAATAGCAATCAGCCCCAGCATTTT.

This clone has more than one count but fewer than ten. In nucleotides, the CDR3 is TGTGCCAGCAGCCCTCGGACAGATCAAGAGACCCAGTACTTC. It encodes CASSPRTDQETQYF. The chain joins TRBV5-4 to TRBJ2-5; D perhaps matches TRBD1 (6 bases). This CDR3 has 14 amino acids. The V gene lost 4 bases and the J gene lost 2 bases, with 12 bases spanning the gap. Germline V gives CDR1 SGHNT, CDR2 YYREEE (reference sequence).

The table lists this clone with a few counts. The chain uses TRBV28 and TRBJ1-2; a weak D match, TRBD1 (5 bases). Germline V gene lookup returns CDR1 MDHEN and CDR2 SYDVKM. The CDR3 covers 14 residues. With 7 bases removed from V and 7 bases from J, the gap between germline ends came to 19 bases. Here the CDR3 reads CASTDDQGSLGYTF. CDR3 coding DNA: TGTGCCAGCACCGACGACCAGGGAAGTCTTGGCTACACCTTC.

Concerning this clone: Distinct nucleotide sequences in the sample also encode this CDR3. The chain uses TRBV15 and TRBJ1-5, with D uncertain. CDR1 is LNHNV and CDR2 is YYDKDF in the germline V gene (reference sequence). Deletions cut 0 bases from V and 4 bases from J, with 7 bases between. The CDR3 spans 14 residues. This CDR3 is CATSRDLGNQPQHF. In DNA form, the CDR3 reads TGTGCCACCAGCAGAGATTTGGGGAATCAGCCCCAGCATTTT.